This TCR beta chain was identified in a study of blood T cell repertoires in COVID-19. Original handling: Nucleated cell number was recorded as an estimate derived from reference gene primer amplification. Sequencing was performed with immunoSEQ multiplex PCR; in TCRdb, only in-frame clones are kept and a portion is missing. The V and J calls and clone size are taken from that table; D and trimming were inferred from the DNA. The repertoire holds about 160,000 clones, roughly 79% seen once, with roughly 20% in the top ten. The CDR3 is 13 residues long. Losses at the gene ends were 4 bases for V and 8 bases for J; bases not matched to a gene: 6. Germline CDR1 SNHLY, CDR2 FYNNEI.

Sequencing was carried out using peripheral blood. The receptor was isolated from a woman aged 80 or over with acute or convalescent COVID-19. The chain joins TRBV2 to TRBJ2-3, with 7 bases matching TRBD1. CDR3 sequence: CASSGQGTGTQYF. Here the CDR3 DNA reads TGTGCCAGCAGTGGACAGGGAACTGGTACGCAGTATTTT. The variable domain in full, with the rest retrieved from reference TRBV2 and TRBJ2-3, is EPEVTQTPSHQVTQMGQEVILRCVPISNHLYFYWYRQILGQKVEFLVSFYNNEISEKSEIFDDQFSVERPDGSNFTLKIRSTKLEDSAMYFCASSGQGTGTQYFGPGTRLTVL.